Listed below are T cell receptor beta chains from one sample, sequenced in a study of blood T cell repertoires in COVID-19. Clones were read by immunoSEQ multiplex PCR, and TCRdb kept only the in-frame ones, dropping some. This table has around 200,000 clones, 65% to 90% appearing once. The specimen was peripheral blood. Source of these receptors: a man aged 80 or over with acute or convalescent COVID-19. CDR3s include the opening cysteine and the closing phenylalanine or tryptophan. D genes are given only for firm matches. Clone size appears in some rows only: once, few, many, or a class for an expanded clone.

.,TRBD2,TRBV29-1,TRBJ2-3,CSVGSSGTSTDTQYF,TGCAGCGTTGGCTCTAGCGGTACTAGCACAGATACGCAGTATTTT
.,TRBD2,TRBV10-1,TRBJ2-7,CASGPAGTYEQYF,TGCGCCAGCGGTCCAGCGGGAACCTACGAGCAGTACTTC
.,.,TRBV29-1,TRBJ2-2,CSVDSRSGELFF,TGCAGCGTTGACTCTAGATCCGGGGAGCTGTTTTTT
once,.,TRBV6-6,TRBJ2-1,CASSSPGGRANEQFF,TGTGCCAGCAGTTCCCCTGGAGGTCGAGCCAATGAGCAGTTCTTC
.,.,TRBV7-6,TRBJ2-1,CASSLGSTASSYNEQFF,TGTGCCAGCAGCTTAGGATCTACAGCCAGCTCCTACAATGAGCAGTTCTTC
.,.,TRBV27,TRBJ1-2,CASSLSPRTVKRSYGYTF,TGTGCCAGCAGTTTATCTCCGCGGACAGTAAAACGGAGCTATGGCTACACCTTC
.,.,TRBV19,TRBJ2-3,CASSMGLVDTQYF,TGTGCCAGTAGTATGGGCCTTGTGGATACGCAGTATTTT
.,TRBD1,TRBV3-1/TRBV3-2,TRBJ2-1,CASSRSSRDRGSQQFF,TGTGCCAGCAGCCGCTCCAGCCGGGACAGGGGGAGTCAGCAGTTCTTC
.,.,TRBV11-2,TRBJ1-2,CASSSLQWQGGTF,TGTGCCAGCAGCTCCCTCCAGTGGCAGGGTGGCACCTTC
.,.,TRBV28,TRBJ1-1,CASSLRRPNEAFF,TGTGCCAGCAGTTTAAGGAGGCCGAATGAAGCTTTCTTT
.,.,TRBV7-3,TRBJ1-1,CASSQQHGMNTEAFF,TGTGCCAGCAGCCAACAGCACGGCATGAACACTGAAGCTTTCTTT
.,.,TRBV5-5,TRBJ2-7,CASSLRDNYEQYF,TGTGCCAGCAGCTTGCGGGACAACTACGAGCAGTACTTC
.,TRBD2,TRBV9,TRBJ2-3,CASSPFWGTSGRADTDTQYF,TGTGCCAGCAGCCCCTTTTGGGGGACTAGCGGGAGGGCCGACACAGATACGCAGTATTTT
.,TRBD2,TRBV5-4,TRBJ2-3,CASSLGGGSISTDTQYF,TGTGCCAGCAGCTTGGGTGGCGGGAGCATCAGCACAGATACGCAGTATTTT
.,TRBD2,TRBV7-9,TRBJ2-1,CASSQGSTSGGWNEQFF,TGTGCCAGCAGCCAGGGAAGCACTAGCGGGGGTTGGAATGAGCAGTTCTTC
.,.,TRBV29-1,TRBJ1-2,CSVERAGTYGYTF,TGCAGCGTTGAAAGGGCAGGGACTTATGGCTACACCTTC
few,.,TRBV5-6,TRBJ2-7,CASSTEAARGRSSYEQYF,TGTGCCAGCAGCACGGAAGCTGCCAGGGGCCGTAGCTCCTACGAGCAGTACTTC
.,TRBD2,TRBV5-1,TRBJ2-3,CASRWGLAGEQDTQYF,TGCGCCAGCAGATGGGGGCTAGCGGGAGAACAAGATACGCAGTATTTT
.,.,TRBV28,TRBJ1-2,CASRMRGTSYGYTF,TGTGCCAGCAGAATGCGGGGGACAAGTTATGGCTACACCTTC
.,.,TRBV7-2,TRBJ1-2,CASSWAGGNGYTF,TGTGCCAGCAGCTGGGCGGGGGGGAATGGCTACACCTTC
.,TRBD2,TRBV24-1,TRBJ2-1,CATSDTPGTSGSVSGRNEQFF,TGTGCCACCAGTGATACACCTGGGACTAGCGGGAGCGTTTCGGGGAGGAATGAGCAGTTCTTC
.,.,TRBV27,TRBJ2-1,CASSLTPRQDYNEQFF,TGTGCCAGCAGTTTAACTCCCCGACAGGACTACAATGAGCAGTTCTTC
.,.,TRBV11-2,TRBJ1-1,CASSLGGALNTEAFF,TGTGCCAGCAGCCTCGGGGGAGCCTTGAACACTGAAGCTTTCTTT
once,TRBD1,TRBV23-1,TRBJ2-1,CASSQDRGKHNEQFF,TGCGCCAGCTCTCAGGACAGGGGAAAACACAATGAGCAGTTCTTC
few,TRBD1,TRBV10-1,TRBJ2-3,CASSEDRGRTDTQYF,TGCGCCAGCAGTGAGGACAGGGGAAGGACAGATACGCAGTATTTT
.,TRBD2,TRBV10-2,TRBJ2-1,CASSDPGTSGSRNEQFF,TGCGCCAGCAGTGACCCCGGGACTAGCGGGAGTAGAAATGAGCAGTTCTTC
.,TRBD1,TRBV19,TRBJ1-1,CASSTRKGRGRDRNTEAFF,TGTGCCAGTAGTACCCGGAAAGGTAGGGGGCGAGATCGTAACACTGAAGCTTTCTTT
many,.,TRBV12-5,TRBJ2-3,CASGLEQGPNTDTQYF,TGTGCTAGTGGTTTGGAACAGGGTCCGAACACAGATACGCAGTATTTT
once,TRBD1,TRBV19,TRBJ1-1,CASSTGQAQNTEAFF,TGTGCCAGTAGTACGGGACAGGCACAGAACACTGAAGCTTTCTTT
.,.,TRBV10-2,TRBJ1-3,CASRDAGSGNTIYF,TGCGCCAGCAGGGATGCAGGGTCCGGAAACACCATATATTTT
.,.,TRBV14,TRBJ2-1,CASSQGLVEQFF,TGTGCCAGCAGCCAAGGACTAGTTGAGCAGTTCTTC
once,.,TRBV29-1,TRBJ1-3,CSVAGGGNRNTIYF,TGCAGCGTGGCCGGGGGGGGTAACAGAAACACCATATATTTT
.,TRBD2,TRBV11-2,TRBJ2-1,CASSSGLAGGASQFF,TGTGCCAGCAGCTCCGGACTAGCGGGAGGAGCTTCGCAGTTCTTC
once,.,TRBV29-1,TRBJ2-5,CSVDSDTQETQYF,TGCAGCGTTGATTCTGACACTCAAGAGACCCAGTACTTC
.,.,TRBV10-3,TRBJ2-6,CAISELPMSSGANVLTF,TGTGCCATCAGTGAGCTGCCCATGAGCTCTGGGGCCAACGTCCTGACTTTC
once,.,TRBV28,TRBJ1-5,CAIHSRAGPQHF,TGTGCCATCCATAGCCGGGCGGGGCCCCAGCATTTT
.,TRBD2,TRBV25-1,TRBJ2-3,CASSATSGRPDTQYF,TGTGCCAGCAGTGCTACTAGCGGGAGGCCAGATACGCAGTATTTT
once,.,TRBV30,TRBJ1-1,CAWSSTGRGGNTEAFF,TGTGCCTGGAGTAGTACAGGGAGGGGGGGGAACACTGAAGCTTTCTTT
.,.,TRBV30,TRBJ2-4,CAWRPTDVKNIQYF,TGTGCCTGGAGGCCCACAGATGTCAAAAACATTCAGTACTTC
few,TRBD1,TRBV29-1,TRBJ1-1,CSVGSTGGDTEAFF,TGCAGCGTTGGTTCTACAGGGGGAGACACTGAAGCTTTCTTT
.,TRBD1,TRBV30,TRBJ1-4,CAWSDQGVWNEKLFF,TGTGCCTGGAGTGACCAGGGGGTGTGGAATGAAAAACTGTTTTTT
.,TRBD1,TRBV5-6,TRBJ2-3,CASSWRTGYYTDTQYF,TGTGCCAGCAGCTGGCGGACAGGGTATTACACAGATACGCAGTATTTT
.,.,TRBV11-2,TRBJ1-6,CASSLVRGGDSPLHF,TGTGCCAGCAGCTTAGTCCGAGGAGGGGATTCACCCCTCCACTTT
.,.,TRBV6-4,TRBJ2-3,CASRSRTAVGTDTQYF,TGTGCCAGCAGATCCAGGACAGCAGTAGGCACAGATACGCAGTATTTT
few,TRBD2,TRBV27,TRBJ2-3,CASSSLAAGTDTQYF,TGTGCCAGCAGTTCACTAGCGGCCGGCACAGATACGCAGTATTTT
.,.,TRBV7-9,TRBJ2-3,CASSLATRGDTQYF,TGTGCCAGCAGCTTAGCGACTAGGGGTGATACGCAGTATTTT
.,.,TRBV7-2,TRBJ2-3,CASSLALTTDTQYF,TGTGCCAGCAGCTTAGCCCTGACTACAGATACGCAGTATTTT
few,.,TRBV5-1,TRBJ1-5,CASSLEPGAGNQPQHF,TGCGCCAGCAGCTTGGAGCCAGGGGCTGGCAATCAGCCCCAGCATTTT
few,.,TRBV9,TRBJ2-2,CASSVGQPNAAGELFF,TGTGCCAGCAGCGTAGGACAGCCGAACGCCGCCGGGGAGCTGTTTTTT
.,TRBD2,TRBV7-2,TRBJ2-7,CASSLVGTSYAEQYF,TGTGCCAGCAGCTTAGTAGGGACTAGTTATGCCGAGCAGTACTTC
once,TRBD2,TRBV11-3,TRBJ2-7,CASSFSSGIGEQYF,TGTGCCAGCAGCTTCTCTAGCGGGATCGGGGAGCAGTACTTC
.,TRBD1,TRBV6-5,TRBJ2-2,CASSTGTGIGELFF,TGTGCCAGCAGCACCGGGACAGGGATCGGGGAGCTGTTTTTT
.,.,TRBV18,TRBJ2-2,CASSPPAYAGELFF,TGTGCCAGCTCACCACCGGCATATGCCGGGGAGCTGTTTTTT
.,.,TRBV3-1/TRBV3-2,TRBJ1-5,CASSLGSGTQTNQPQHF,TGTGCCAGCAGCCTAGGCTCCGGGACACAGACCAATCAGCCCCAGCATTTT
.,.,TRBV18,TRBJ2-1,CASSPGVYNEQFF,TGTGCCAGCTCCCCCGGGGTCTACAATGAGCAGTTCTTC